Each of the 22 T cell receptor beta chains below was sequenced from the same sample in a study of blood T cell repertoires in COVID-19. The assay was immunoSEQ multiplex PCR, and TCRdb's table has in-frame clones only and misses some. Seen here are fewer than 300,000 clones, 88% observed once, and the top ten hold just under 9.5%. The material sequenced was peripheral blood. The source is a man between 18 and 29 years old with active or convalescent COVID-19.

Here the CDR3 DNA reads TGCGCCAGCAGCCCGGGACAGCAGTTGATGAACACTGAAGCTTTCTTT. Protein product: CASSPGQQLMNTEAFF. This chain connects TRBV5-1 to TRBJ1-1, with TRBD1 matching over 7 bases. Trimming took 4 bases from V and 0 from J; bases not matched to a gene: 9. Germline V gene sequence: CDR1 SGHRS, CDR2 YFSETQ. This CDR3 spans 16 amino acids. The entire variable domain, with the rest obtained from reference TRBV5-1 and TRBJ1-1, is as follows: KAGVTQTPRYLIKTRGQQVTLSCSPISGHRSVSWYQQTPGQGLQFLFEYFSETQRNKGNFPGRFSGRQFSNSRSEMNVSTLELGDSALYLCASSPGQQLMNTEAFFGQGTRLTVV.

The CDR3 loop is CASSSLKQGVHEQYF. The DNA for the CDR3 is TGTGCCAGCAGTTCACTGAAACAGGGGGTACACGAGCAGTACTTC. The genes are TRBV27 and TRBJ2-7, with 8 bases matching TRBD1. The germline gives CDR1 MNHEY, CDR2 SMNVEV (reference sequence). This CDR3 spans 15 amino acids. J was trimmed by 5 bases and V by 4 bases; bases with no gene match: 10.

The chain has TRBV9 and TRBJ2-3; D is perhaps TRBD1 (6 bases). Trimming stripped 0 bases from V and 5 bases from J, with 10 bases between. This CDR3 comprises 14 residues. Germline CDR1 and CDR2: SGDLS and YYNGEE. The CDR3 loop is CASSVGRGEDTQYF. Written as DNA, the CDR3 is TGTGCCAGCAGCGTAGGCAGGGGAGAAGATACGCAGTATTTT.

The rearrangement joins TRBV27 to TRBJ2-2; 11 bases fit TRBD2. The CDR3 covers 15 residues. V trimming: 6 bases; J trimming: 5 bases; junction bases outside the gene matches: 5. Looked up from germline, CDR1 is MNHEY and CDR2 is SMNVEV (reference sequence). The CDR3 coding sequence is TGTGCCAGCAGACTAGCGGGGGCAAGAACCGGGGAGCTGTTTTTT. It is translated as CASRLAGARTGELFF.

The chain combines TRBV3-1 (or the pseudogene TRBV3-2) with TRBJ2-2; D remains unclear. Trimming pared 0 bases from V and 5 bases from J, leaving 13 bases between. The germline gives CDR1 LGHDT, CDR2 YNNKEL (reference sequence). This CDR3 contains 16 residues. CDR3 in DNA: TGTGCCAGCAGCCAAGATTCCGGCGGTAGGACCGGGGAGCTGTTTTTT. Protein sequence: CASSQDSGGRTGELFF.

J is TRBJ1-6 and V is TRBV20-1; 7 bases line up with TRBD1. There are 13 residues in the CDR3. The germline CDR1 and CDR2 sequences are DFQATT and SNEGSKA (reference sequence). V lost 3 bases and J lost 10; bases outside the gene matches: 6. The CDR3 spells CSASPTGDSPLHF. For the CDR3, the DNA is TGCAGTGCTAGTCCTACAGGGGACTCACCCCTCCACTTT.

The rearrangement links TRBV2 to TRBJ1-2; D is undetermined. The CDR3 contains 11 residues. Germline V CDR1 and CDR2: SNHLY, FYNNEI. V dropped 8 bases and J dropped 2 bases, with 6 bases sitting between them. The CDR3 here is CASAGNYGYTF. The CDR3 nucleotides read TGTGCCAGCGCGGGGAACTATGGCTACACCTTC.

The rearrangement joins TRBV5-3 to TRBJ1-5; a weak D match, TRBD1 (5 bases). TRBV5-3 is labeled an ORF, and its function is uncertain. Trimming pared 1 base from V and 5 bases from J, leaving 13 bases between. The CDR3 consists of 15 residues. The CDR3 protein is CARSLSSRGHQPQHF. Here the CDR3 DNA reads TGTGCCAGAAGCTTGAGTTCAAGGGGCCATCAGCCCCAGCATTTT.

The chain joins TRBV5-6 to TRBJ1-1; 8 nucleotides align to TRBD1. V was pared by 5 bases and J by 5 bases, with 5 bases of the junction left unmatched. Germline V gene lookup returns CDR1 SGHDT and CDR2 YYEEEE. The CDR3 runs 13 residues. The CDR3 bases are TGTGCCAGCAGAGGACAGGGTGGGACTGAAGCTTTCTTT. It yields the protein CASRGQGGTEAFF.

This sequence joins TRBV13 and TRBJ2-5; 8 bases align to TRBD2. This CDR3 has 16 amino acids. V dropped 0 bases and J dropped 4; count of bases not matched to a gene: 7. Looked up from germline, CDR1 is PRHDT and CDR2 is FYEKMQ (reference sequence). This CDR3 is CASSLGFGGARETQYF. In DNA, the CDR3 is TGTGCCAGCAGCTTAGGCTTCGGGGGGGCTCGAGAGACCCAGTACTTC.

The chain links TRBV6-5 to TRBJ1-1, with D maybe TRBD1 (6 bases). CDR1 MNHEY and CDR2 SVGAGI come from the germline V gene. V lost 8 bases, J lost 6 bases, and 13 bases lay in between. The CDR3 is 12 residues long. CDR3: CASRGRGAEAFF. The CDR3 nucleotides are TGTGCCAGCCGAGGCAGGGGTGCTGAAGCTTTCTTT.

V is TRBV7-8 and J is TRBJ1-1, with D hard to call. The CDR3 covers 13 residues. Germline values: CDR1 SGHVS, CDR2 FQNEAQ. Trimming cost V 5 bases and J 3 bases, with 10 bases left between them. The CDR3 bases are TGTGCCAGCAGCAGAGTACAAGACACTGAAGCTTTCTTT. Its protein is CASSRVQDTEAFF.

This chain links TRBV4-1 with TRBJ1-4; no clear D. The germline V gene has CDR1 MGHRA and CDR2 YSYEKL. The CDR3 has 14 amino acids. Trimming removed 0 bases from V and 7 bases from J, with 9 bases in between. This chain's CDR3 is CASSQDVRSEKLFF. The CDR3, as DNA: TGCGCCAGCAGCCAAGATGTGCGGTCTGAAAAACTGTTTTTT.

This rearrangement joins TRBV7-6 to TRBJ2-3, with 13 positions matching TRBD2. Germline CDR1 and CDR2: SGHVS and FNYEAQ. The ends lost 5 bases at V and 2 bases at J; junction bases unmatched: 7. The CDR3 extends over 17 amino acids. The CDR3 region has the DNA TGTGCCAGCAGCCCGACTAGCGGGGGGACGATCACAGATACGCAGTATTTT. Amino acid sequence: CASSPTSGGTITDTQYF.

The rearrangement joins TRBV6-5 to TRBJ1-1, with D unclear. The germline V gene encodes CDR1 MNHEY and CDR2 SVGAGI. Trimming stripped 0 bases from V and 10 bases from J, with 18 bases between. The CDR3 covers 15 residues. Written as DNA, the CDR3 is TGTGCCAGCAGTTACTCAATCGGTTCTAGAATTAGAGCTTTCTTT. Translated, it gives CASSYSIGSRIRAFF.

This clone is a singleton in its sample. CDR3 coding DNA: TGTGCCAGCAGTGAGAACAGGGGGAACACTGAAGCTTTCTTT. Its protein product is CASSENRGNTEAFF. The chain combines TRBV6-1 with TRBJ1-1; 7 nucleotides match TRBD1. This CDR3 spans 14 amino acids. CDR1 and CDR2 from the germline V gene are MNHNS and SASEGT. V lost 3 bases and J lost 1; bases outside the gene matches: 2.

The V gene is TRBV5-1, the J gene TRBJ2-3; possible D gene TRBD2, 5 bases. Germline assignment: CDR1 SGHRS and CDR2 YFSETQ. The CDR3 has 15 amino acids. Deletions cut 0 bases from V and 1 base from J, with 9 bases between. The CDR3 DNA reads TGCGCCAGCAGCTTGGGGGTTAGCGGCACAGATACGCAGTATTTT. Its translation is CASSLGVSGTDTQYF.

The chain recombines TRBV3-1 (or the pseudogene TRBV3-2) with TRBJ2-3; the D gene is possibly TRBD2 (7 bases). Trimming took off 2 bases at V and 3 bases at J, with 15 bases between the two ends. Germline V CDR1 and CDR2: LGHDT, YNNKEL (reference sequence). This CDR3 has 16 residues. The CDR3 region is CASSQLTGRGTDTQYF. The CDR3 region has the DNA TGTGCCAGCAGCCAACTTACGGGGAGGGGGACAGATACGCAGTATTTT.

The rearrangement links TRBV11-2 to TRBJ1-1; no reliable D call. Looked up from germline, CDR1 is SGHAT and CDR2 is FQNNGV. Trimming took off 3 bases at V and 3 bases at J, with 20 bases between the two ends. This CDR3 is built from 17 residues. The chain's CDR3 is CASSFYRMGRSDTEAFF. CDR3 DNA: TGTGCCAGCAGCTTTTACCGGATGGGGAGATCGGACACTGAAGCTTTCTTT.

V usage is TRBV19 and J usage is TRBJ1-4, with unresolved D. Germline CDR1 is LNHDA and CDR2 is SQIVND (reference sequence). The CDR3 is made up of 11 amino acids. V shed 1 base and J shed 12 bases, with 6 bases lying between them. CDR3 in amino acids: CASSIGLELFF. The CDR3 region has the DNA TGTGCCAGTAGTATAGGGTTAGAACTGTTTTTT. Variable domain in full (rest from reference TRBV19 and TRBJ1-4): DGGITQSPKYLFRKEGQNVTLSCEQNLNHDAMYWYRQDPGQGLRLIYYSQIVNDFQKGDIAEGYSVSREKKESFPLTVTSAQKNPTAFYLCASSIGLELFFGSGTQLSVL.

In this sample, this clone turned up once. The V gene is TRBV9, the J gene TRBJ2-7, with 13 bases identical to TRBD2. Losses at the gene ends were 3 bases for V and 7 bases for J; bases not matched to a gene: 16. There are 18 residues in the CDR3. Germline V gene lookup returns CDR1 SGDLS and CDR2 YYNGEE. CDR3 bases: TGTGCCAGCAGCGCCCCCAAAACCGGGACTAGCGGGGTTTGGGAGCAGTACTTC. This translates into CASSAPKTGTSGVWEQYF.

The chain links TRBV6-5 to TRBJ2-1; TRBD2 aligns across 8 bases. The CDR3 loop spans 15 amino acids. V lost 6 bases, J lost 0 bases, and 4 bases stayed unmatched. Germline values: CDR1 MNHEY, CDR2 SVGAGI. The CDR3 sequence is CASRGAGASYNEQFF. The CDR3 DNA sequence: TGTGCCAGCAGGGGAGCGGGGGCCTCCTACAATGAGCAGTTCTTC.